These 21 T cell receptor beta chains were sequenced from one sample in a study of OX40 agonist ivuxolimab in advanced cancers. Library preparation used the immunoSEQ multiplex PCR assay. The table comes from immuneACCESS by way of TCRdb, which keeps in-frame sequences with V and J called. Part of the clones is missing from these tables; in studies checked, under half for an unresolved V gene and the rest for unknown reasons. The sample table lists fewer than 9,000 clones, around 72% of them with a count of one. The biggest ten clones account for 17% of the sample. The starting material was CD4+ or CD8+ T cells sorted from blood, obtained in a trial of the OX40 agonist ivuxolimab. These receptor sequences come from an adult with an advanced solid tumor such as melanoma, head and neck, liver or kidney cancer.

The chain couples TRBV5-6 to TRBJ2-7, with D perhaps TRBD1 (7 bases). Germline CDR1 and CDR2: SGHDT and YYEEEE. There are 14 residues in the CDR3. V gave up 3 bases and J gave up 1 base, with 11 bases separating them. CDR3 sequence (DNA): TGTGCCAGCAGCTGGGCGGGACAGTCCTACGAGCAGTACTTC. This encodes CASSWAGQSYEQYF.

This chain joins TRBV10-3 and TRBJ2-5; 11 bases map to TRBD2. V shed 4 bases, J shed 2 bases, and the junction held 6 bases outside the gene matches. CDR3 length: 16 residues. The germline CDR1 and CDR2 sequences are ENHRY and SYGVKD. This CDR3 is CAISGGTSGPQETQYF. The DNA for the CDR3 is TGTGCCATCAGTGGCGGGACTAGCGGACCACAAGAGACCCAGTACTTC.

This chain uses TRBV6-5 with TRBJ2-7, with D maybe TRBD1 (5 bases). Trimming cost V 2 bases and J 2 bases, with 7 bases left between them. The V gene's germline CDR1 is MNHEY and CDR2 SVGAGI. This CDR3 is 13 amino acids long. The CDR3 DNA reads as TGTGCCAGCAGTTACCAGGGCCCCTACGAGCAGTACTTC. This gives the protein CASSYQGPYEQYF.

The chain has TRBV7-9 and TRBJ2-7, with 9 nucleotides matching TRBD1. The CDR3 loop spans 14 amino acids. J gave up 2 bases and V 5 bases, and 4 bases lay outside the gene matches. The germline V gene has CDR1 SEHNR and CDR2 FQNEAQ (reference sequence). The CDR3 DNA reads as TGTGCCAGCAGCGGGGACAGGGCACCCTACGAGCAGTACTTC. Translated, it gives CASSGDRAPYEQYF.

The V gene is TRBV4-1, the J gene TRBJ1-4; 7 nucleotides align to TRBD1. There are 13 residues in the CDR3. After removal of 5 bases from V and 11 bases from J, the junction contained 8 bases not matched to a gene. Germline-derived CDR1 and CDR2 are MGHRA and YSYEKL. This chain's CDR3 is CASSDTGEWKLFF. In DNA, the CDR3 is TGCGCCAGCAGCGATACAGGGGAGTGGAAACTGTTTTTT.

Only a few counts were recorded for this clone. The chain employs TRBV11-1 and TRBJ2-3; D ambiguous. Germline CDR1 and CDR2: SGHAT and FQDESV (reference sequence). The CDR3 sequence is 13 residues long. V was clipped by 1 base and J by 4 bases, with 6 bases between them. Here the CDR3 reads CASSLEYSDTQYF. DNA of the CDR3: TGTGCCAGCAGCTTAGAATACTCAGATACGCAGTATTTT.

The rearrangement links TRBV7-2 to TRBJ2-7; the D gene is possibly TRBD1 (5 bases). V dropped 6 bases and J dropped 4 bases, with 19 bases sitting between them. Germline loops: CDR1 SGHTA, CDR2 FQGNSA. This CDR3 spans 15 amino acids. The CDR3 protein is CASSNFLGPGYEQYF. As DNA, the CDR3 is TGTGCCAGCAGTAACTTTTTGGGGCCCGGGTACGAGCAGTACTTC. The full variable domain, completed using reference TRBV7-2 and TRBJ2-7, is GAGVSQSPSNKVTEKGKDVELRCDPISGHTALYWYRQSLGQGLEFLIYFQGNSAPDKSGLPSDRFSAERTGGSVSTLTIQRTQQEDSAVYLCASSNFLGPGYEQYFGPGTRLTVT.

The chain couples TRBV5-6 to TRBJ2-7, with 7 bases identical to TRBD1. V lost 4 bases to trimming and J lost 3 bases; unmatched junction nucleotides: 10. CDR1 is SGHDT, CDR2 YYEEEE, per germline. The CDR3 covers 15 residues. The CDR3 DNA reads as TGTGCCAGCAGCGGTCCGGGACAGAAGTTCTACGAGCAGTACTTC. The encoded protein is CASSGPGQKFYEQYF.

This clone was counted between two and nine times. This chain joins TRBV4-3 and TRBJ2-1; D is possibly TRBD1 (6 bases). Germline V gene sequence: CDR1 LGHNA, CDR2 YSLEER. This CDR3 has 15 residues. Trimming stripped 1 base from V and 5 bases from J, with 12 bases between. The CDR3 here is CASSQGTGTNNEQFF. The DNA of the CDR3 is TGCGCCAGCAGCCAAGGTACAGGGACAAACAATGAGCAGTTCTTC.

The rearrangement uses TRBV7-9 and TRBJ2-7; 11 nucleotides agree with TRBD2. The CDR3 covers 16 residues. From germline, CDR1 is SEHNR and CDR2 FQNEAQ (reference sequence). Losses at the gene ends were 5 bases for V and 2 bases for J; bases not matched to a gene: 8. The CDR3 DNA is TGTGCCAGCAGCCCGCTGGGACTAGCGGCCCCCTACGAGCAGTACTTC. The encoded protein is CASSPLGLAAPYEQYF.

The CDR3 region is CASSADRGTNEKLFF. In DNA form, the CDR3 reads TGTGCCAGCAGCGCGGACAGGGGAACTAATGAAAAACTGTTTTTT. The chain joins TRBV9 to TRBJ1-4; 9 bases fit TRBD1. Germline loops: CDR1 SGDLS, CDR2 YYNGEE. The CDR3 runs 15 residues. The trim removed 3 bases at V and 1 base at J, leaving 1 base unmatched.

V is TRBV6-5 and J is TRBJ2-7, with a tentative D call TRBD1 (5 bases). Germline-derived CDR1 and CDR2 are MNHEY and SVGAGI. This CDR3 comprises 12 residues. Between the trimmed V and J ends, which lost 0 bases and 7 bases, there was a span of 7 bases. As DNA, the CDR3 is TGTGCCAGCAGTTACTCGGGGCGGGAGCAGTACTTC. Translated: CASSYSGREQYF.

The chain links TRBV6-5 to TRBJ2-7, with D hard to call. The CDR3 is 13 amino acids. Germline-derived CDR1 and CDR2 are MNHEY and SVGAGI. V dropped 2 bases and J dropped 1 base, with 6 bases sitting between them. The CDR3 nucleotides read TGTGCCAGCAGTTACAGGGATTCCTACGAGCAGTACTTC. Translation gives CASSYRDSYEQYF.

This clone was picked up a small number of times. The chain combines TRBV9 with TRBJ1-1; D might be TRBD1 (5 bases). Germline-derived CDR1 and CDR2 are SGDLS and YYNGEE. The CDR3 runs to 14 residues. Trimming took off 0 bases at V and 7 bases at J, with 13 bases between the two ends. The CDR3 DNA reads TGTGCCAGCAGCGTAGTGGGAGGGGCTGGTGAAGCTTTCTTT. It yields the protein CASSVVGGAGEAFF.

By sample fraction, this clone is large. V usage is TRBV20-1 and J usage is TRBJ1-2; tentatively, D is TRBD1 (5 bases). The V gene's germline CDR1 is DFQATT and CDR2 SNEGSKA (reference sequence). The CDR3 covers 10 residues. V was clipped by 3 bases and J by 14 bases, with 13 bases between them. The CDR3: CSASGTAQTF. In nucleotides, the CDR3 is TGCAGTGCTAGCGGGACGGCTCAGACCTTC.

This clone was seen only a few times. The J gene is TRBJ2-3, the V gene TRBV10-3, with TRBD2 matching over 9 bases. The V gene's germline CDR1 is ENHRY and CDR2 SYGVKD. V gave up 3 bases and J gave up 2 bases; unmatched junction bases: 6. This CDR3 is 16 amino acids long. The CDR3 loop is CAISDGAGGNTDTQYF. The CDR3 nucleotides read TGTGCCATCAGTGATGGTGCGGGGGGGAACACAGATACGCAGTATTTT.

The chain recombines TRBV5-6 with TRBJ2-3; 11 nucleotides line up with TRBD2. This CDR3 has 16 amino acids. The trim removed 2 bases at V and 4 bases at J, leaving 6 bases unmatched. In germline, CDR1 is SGHDT, CDR2 YYEEEE. CDR3 protein: CASSFPGLAAPDTQYF. The DNA for the CDR3 is TGTGCCAGCAGCTTCCCGGGACTAGCGGCGCCAGATACGCAGTATTTT. Full variable domain (remainder filled in from reference TRBV5-6 and TRBJ2-3): DAGVTQSPTHLIKTRGQQVTLRCSPKSGHDTVSWYQQALGQGPQFIFQYYEEEERQRGNFPDRFSGHQFPNYSSELNVNALLLGDSALYLCASSFPGLAAPDTQYFGPGTRLTVL.

The V and J genes are TRBV9 and TRBJ2-5; D remains ambiguous. The DNA end is more similar to TRBJ2-7, so the J call may be wrong. The CDR3 extends over 14 amino acids. CDR1 and CDR2 from the germline V gene are SGDLS and YYNGEE. The CDR3 sequence is CASSVDLTSDEQYF. CDR3 DNA: TGTGCCAGCAGCGTAGATCTAACCTCTGACGAGCAGTACTTC.

The CDR3 spells CASSVGSLRDHAYEQYF. Written as DNA, the CDR3 is TGTGCCAGCAGCGTAGGTTCGTTGAGGGATCACGCCTACGAGCAGTACTTC. The chain carries TRBV9 and TRBJ2-7; D might be TRBD2 (5 bases). V lost 0 bases, J lost 2 bases, and 18 bases lay in between. This CDR3 comprises 17 residues. Germline assignment: CDR1 SGDLS and CDR2 YYNGEE.

This chain connects TRBV7-6 to TRBJ2-5, with D perhaps TRBD1 (5 bases). CDR3 length equals 15 residues. Germline CDR1 reads SGHVS; CDR2 reads FNYEAQ. V lost 2 bases, J lost 2 bases, and 12 bases lay in between. The CDR3 DNA reads as TGTGCCAGCAGCTTAACGGCAGGGCCTCAAGAGACCCAGTACTTC. Translating it yields CASSLTAGPQETQYF.

The gene calls are TRBV6-1 and TRBJ2-1; maybe TRBD1 (5 bases). The germline CDR1 and CDR2 sequences are MNHNS and SASEGT. The CDR3 runs 15 residues. V dropped 5 bases and J dropped 4 bases, with 15 bases sitting between them. CDR3 loop: CASSIRETMYNEQFF. For the CDR3, the DNA is TGTGCCAGCAGTATCAGGGAAACTATGTACAATGAGCAGTTCTTC.